This paragraph covers one TCR beta chain sequence. Its antigen is not known. The PCR had 60 Vbeta and 13 Jbeta primers. Using immunoSEQ multiplex PCR, the repertoire was profiled, and TCRdb retains in-frame clones only, with some absent. This sample yields 99,000 or so clones, of which around four fifths are seen a single time; around 1.3% belongs to the top ten. Participants comprised healthy donors of bone marrow. Donors were ostensibly healthy at sampling, although undocumented immune exposures were probable. The V gene lost 5 bases and the J gene lost 0 bases, with 20 bases spanning the gap. This CDR3 is 18 amino acids long. Germline lookup yields CDR1 MNHGY and CDR2 SAAAGT. This specimen comes from a study of cytomegalovirus exposure and HLA in healthy donors. Study-wide points: Likely technical artifact: a cluster of highly shared sequence variants.

The V call is TRBV6-8, the J call TRBJ2-4, with D possibly TRBD1 on 5 matching bases. The sample comprised PBMCs. This clonotype was obtained from a man aged 25 to 45 in good health and CMV-seronegative. The CDR3 loop reads CASSPPNRTRGAKNIQYF. CDR3 DNA sequence: TGTGCCAGCAGTCCCCCGAATCGGACAAGGGGAGCCAAAAACATTCAGTACTTC.